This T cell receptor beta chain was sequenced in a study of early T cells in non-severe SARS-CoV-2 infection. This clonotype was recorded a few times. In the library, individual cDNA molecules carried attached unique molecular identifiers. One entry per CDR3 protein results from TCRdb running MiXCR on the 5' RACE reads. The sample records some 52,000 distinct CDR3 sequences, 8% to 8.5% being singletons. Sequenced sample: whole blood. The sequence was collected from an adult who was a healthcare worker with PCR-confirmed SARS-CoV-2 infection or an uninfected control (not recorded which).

The CDR3: CASSLQGDSNQPQHF. Written as DNA, the CDR3 is TGTGCCAGCAGCTTACAGGGTGATAGCAATCAGCCCCAGCATTTT. V usage is TRBV7-3 and J usage is TRBJ1-5, with D perhaps matching TRBD1 (5 bases). CDR3 length equals 15 residues. Trimming cost V 2 bases and J 0 bases, with 8 bases left between them. CDR1 SGHTA and CDR2 FQGTGA come from the germline V gene.